The present TCR beta chain was sequenced within a study of response to subunit inactivated influenza vaccine. V was cut by 8 bases and J by 0 bases, with 15 bases left in between. The CDR3 is 15 amino acids. Germline V gene data show CDR1 as MGHDK and CDR2 as SYGVNS. Overall study results and limits: The authors suggested that every seasonal influenza vaccination recruits few new T cells.

In TCRdb, the RT-PCR reads were re-called with MiXCR into one record per CDR3 protein. The repertoire has under 200,000 distinct CDR3 sequences, around 11% of them found once; the top ten carry around 40%. Details on this clonotype: The target antigen is unknown.

The source of this sequence is a man aged 50 to 69 who received an inactivated influenza vaccine. The source material was CD8+ T cells sorted from PBMCs, sampled less than 30 months after vaccination. The chain uses TRBV25-1 and TRBJ2-3; tentatively, D is TRBD2 (6 bases). Here the CDR3 DNA reads TGTGCCAGCGCCCCTTGGGGGACTAGCACAGATACGCAGTATTTT. It yields the protein CASAPWGTSTDTQYF. Full variable domain (missing parts from reference TRBV25-1 and TRBJ2-3): EADIYQTPRYLVIGTGKKITLECSQTMGHDKMYWYQQDPGMELHLIHYSYGVNSTEKGDLSSESTVSRIRTEHFPLTLESARPSHTSQYLCASAPWGTSTDTQYFGPGTRLTVL.